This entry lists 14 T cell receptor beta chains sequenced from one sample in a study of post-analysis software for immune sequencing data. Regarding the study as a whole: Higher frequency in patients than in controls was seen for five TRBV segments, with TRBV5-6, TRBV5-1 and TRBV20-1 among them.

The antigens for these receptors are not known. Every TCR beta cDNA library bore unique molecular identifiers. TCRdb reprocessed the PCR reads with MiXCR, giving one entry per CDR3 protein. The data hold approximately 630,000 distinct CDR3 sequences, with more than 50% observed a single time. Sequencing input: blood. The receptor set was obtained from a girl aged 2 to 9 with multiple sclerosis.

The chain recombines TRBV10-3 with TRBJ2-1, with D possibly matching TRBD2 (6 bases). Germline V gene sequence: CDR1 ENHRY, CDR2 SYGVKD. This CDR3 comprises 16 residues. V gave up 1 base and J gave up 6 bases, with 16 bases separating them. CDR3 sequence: CAISEFGGTERNEQFF. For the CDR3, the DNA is TGTGCCATCAGTGAGTTCGGAGGGACGGAGCGCAATGAGCAGTTCTTC.

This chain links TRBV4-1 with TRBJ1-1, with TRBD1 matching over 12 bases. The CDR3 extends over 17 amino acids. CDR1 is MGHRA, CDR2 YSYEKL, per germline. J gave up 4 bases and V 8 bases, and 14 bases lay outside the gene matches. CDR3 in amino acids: CASGRGTGGSEGTEAFF. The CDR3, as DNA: TGCGCCAGCGGGAGAGGGACAGGGGGCTCGGAGGGCACTGAAGCTTTCTTT.

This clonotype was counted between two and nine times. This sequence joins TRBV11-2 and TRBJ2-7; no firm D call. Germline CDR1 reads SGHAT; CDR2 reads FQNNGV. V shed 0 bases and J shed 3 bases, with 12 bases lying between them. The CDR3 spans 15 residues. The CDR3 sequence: CASSLEFGGYYEQYF. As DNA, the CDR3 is TGTGCCAGCAGCTTAGAGTTTGGCGGCTACTACGAGCAGTACTTC. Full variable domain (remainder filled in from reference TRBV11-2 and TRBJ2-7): EAGVAQSPRYKIIEKRQSVAFWCNPISGHATLYWYQQILGQGPKLLIQFQNNGVVDDSQLPKDRFSAERLKGVDSTLKIQPAKLEDSAVYLCASSLEFGGYYEQYFGPGTRLTVT.

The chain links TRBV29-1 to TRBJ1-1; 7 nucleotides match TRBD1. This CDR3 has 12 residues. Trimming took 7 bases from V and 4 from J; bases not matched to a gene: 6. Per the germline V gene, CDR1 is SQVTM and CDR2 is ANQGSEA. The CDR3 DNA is TGCAGCGGGGGACCAGGGGGCACTGAAGCTTTCTTT. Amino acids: CSGGPGGTEAFF.

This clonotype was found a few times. The CDR3 spells CASSPTMTGSYEQYF. The CDR3 nucleotides are TGTGCCAGCAGCCCCACCATGACAGGGTCCTACGAGCAGTACTTC. V gene TRBV2 combines with J gene TRBJ2-7; 7 nucleotides agree with TRBD1. After removal of 6 bases from V and 1 base from J, the junction contained 9 bases not matched to a gene. The V gene's germline CDR1 is SNHLY and CDR2 FYNNEI. The CDR3 extends over 15 amino acids.

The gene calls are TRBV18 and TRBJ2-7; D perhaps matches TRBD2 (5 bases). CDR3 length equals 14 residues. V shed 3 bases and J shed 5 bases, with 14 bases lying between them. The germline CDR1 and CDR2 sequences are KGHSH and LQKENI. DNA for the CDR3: TGTGCCAGCTCACCGAAGGCAGGAGGTCACGAGCAGTACTTC. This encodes CASSPKAGGHEQYF.

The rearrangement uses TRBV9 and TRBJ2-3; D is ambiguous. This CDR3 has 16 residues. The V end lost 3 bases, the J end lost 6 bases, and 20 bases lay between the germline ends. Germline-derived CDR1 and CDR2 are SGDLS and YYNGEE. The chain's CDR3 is CASSGGPWVRVDTQYF. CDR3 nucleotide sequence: TGTGCCAGCAGCGGAGGCCCATGGGTCCGGGTGGATACGCAGTATTTT.

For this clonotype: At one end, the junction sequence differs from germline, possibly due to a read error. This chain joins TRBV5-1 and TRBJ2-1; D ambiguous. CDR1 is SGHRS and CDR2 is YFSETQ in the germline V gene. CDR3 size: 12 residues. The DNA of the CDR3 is TGCGCCAGCAGCTCGCCGGCTAATGGGCAGTTCTTC. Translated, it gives CASSSPANGQFF. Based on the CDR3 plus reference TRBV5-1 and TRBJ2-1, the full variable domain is KAGVTQTPRYLIKTRGQQVTLSCSPISGHRSVSWYQQTPGQGLQFLFEYFSETQRNKGNFPGRFSGRQFSNSRSEMNVSTLELGDSALYLCASSSPANGQFFGPGTRLTVL.

The CDR3 region is CASSLGSWGPGYGYTF. The CDR3 DNA reads TGTGCCAGCAGCCTGGGGTCGTGGGGACCAGGCTATGGCTACACCTTC. The chain links TRBV5-5 to TRBJ1-2; maybe TRBD1 (5 bases). The CDR3 consists of 16 residues. V was pared by 4 bases and J by 4 bases, with 20 bases between. CDR1 SGHKS and CDR2 YYEKEE come from the germline V gene (reference sequence).

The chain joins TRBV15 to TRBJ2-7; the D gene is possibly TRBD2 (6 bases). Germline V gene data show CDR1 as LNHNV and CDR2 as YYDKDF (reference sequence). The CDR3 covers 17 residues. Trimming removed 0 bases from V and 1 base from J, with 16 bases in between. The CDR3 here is CATSRDTSLGFSYEQYF. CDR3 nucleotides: TGTGCCACCAGCAGAGATACTAGCCTAGGGTTTTCCTACGAGCAGTACTTC.

The CDR3 reads CASSLAGSNEQYF. Written as DNA, the CDR3 is TGCGCCAGCAGCTTGGCGGGAAGTAACGAGCAGTACTTC. The chain has TRBV5-1 and TRBJ2-7; weak D call: TRBD2 (5 bases). The CDR3 loop spans 13 amino acids. V shed 0 bases and J shed 5 bases, with 9 bases lying between them. CDR1 SGHRS and CDR2 YFSETQ come from the germline V gene.

In DNA, the CDR3 is TGCAGCGTTGCAGCGGGAGGGCCAGCAGATACGCAGTATTTT. It is translated as CSVAAGGPADTQYF. This chain links TRBV29-1 with TRBJ2-3; 10 bases map to TRBD2. CDR3 size: 14 residues. After removal of 4 bases from V and 4 bases from J, the junction contained 5 bases not matched to a gene. Germline CDR1 is SQVTM and CDR2 is ANQGSEA.

In DNA, the CDR3 is TGCAGTGCCAATAGCCAGGGCGATCAGCCCCAGCATTTT. The encoded protein is CSANSQGDQPQHF. The chain joins TRBV20-1 to TRBJ1-5; TRBD1 is a possible D gene (5 bases). Trimming removed 6 bases from V and 5 bases from J, with 14 bases in between. This CDR3 comprises 13 residues. CDR1 is DFQATT, CDR2 SNEGSKA, per germline (reference sequence).

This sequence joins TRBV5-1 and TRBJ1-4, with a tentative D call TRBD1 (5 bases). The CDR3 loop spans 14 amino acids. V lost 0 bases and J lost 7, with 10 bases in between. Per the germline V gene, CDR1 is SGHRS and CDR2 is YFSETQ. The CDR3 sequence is CASSLAEGPEKLFF. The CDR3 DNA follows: TGCGCCAGCAGCTTGGCAGAGGGACCTGAAAAACTGTTTTTT.